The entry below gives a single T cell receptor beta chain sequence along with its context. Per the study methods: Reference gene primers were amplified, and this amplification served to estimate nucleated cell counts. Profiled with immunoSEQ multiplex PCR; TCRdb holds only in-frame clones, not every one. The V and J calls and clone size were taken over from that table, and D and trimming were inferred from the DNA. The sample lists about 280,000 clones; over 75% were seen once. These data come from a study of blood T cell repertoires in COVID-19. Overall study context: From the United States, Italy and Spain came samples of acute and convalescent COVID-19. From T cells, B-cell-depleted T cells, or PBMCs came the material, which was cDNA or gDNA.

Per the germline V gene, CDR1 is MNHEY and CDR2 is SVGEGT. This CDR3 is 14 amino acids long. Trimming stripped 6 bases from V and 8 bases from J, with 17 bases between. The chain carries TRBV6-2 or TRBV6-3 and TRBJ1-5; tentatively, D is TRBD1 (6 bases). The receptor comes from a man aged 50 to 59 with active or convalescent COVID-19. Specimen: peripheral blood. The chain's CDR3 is CASSPGAGAKPQHF. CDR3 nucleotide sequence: TGTGCCAGCAGCCCGGGGGCAGGGGCTAAGCCCCAGCATTTT.